Listed below are T cell receptor beta chains from one sample, sequenced in a study of read filtering for tumor transcriptome and immune sequencing. Each CDR3 protein is one row after TCRdb ran MiXCR on the reads. The sample records around 140,000 distinct CDR3 sequences, roughly 13% being singletons. The sequenced material came from a population of CD138-negative cells sorted from bone marrow. All receptors come from a donor aged 40 or older with multiple myeloma. The CDR3 runs from the conserved cysteine through the conserved F or W. The order of the fields is clone size, V gene, D gene, CDR3 length, J gene, CDR3 protein, CDR3 DNA. D genes are given only for firm matches. Clone size is stated in some rows and not others, as once, few, many or a class when expanded.

clone_size: many
v_call: TRBV24-1
d_call: -
cdr3_length: 12
j_call: TRBJ2-3
cdr3_aa: CATSLATDTQYF
cdr3_nt: TGTGCCACCAGCCTCGCGACAGATACGCAGTATTTT

clone_size: many
v_call: TRBV14
d_call: TRBD1
cdr3_length: 15
j_call: TRBJ1-1
cdr3_aa: CASSQIGTGATEAFF
cdr3_nt: TGTGCCAGCAGCCAGATCGGGACAGGGGCCACTGAAGCTTTCTTT

clone_size: many
v_call: TRBV11-2
d_call: -
cdr3_length: 17
j_call: TRBJ2-6
cdr3_aa: CASSRNYRSSGANVLTF
cdr3_nt: TGTGCCAGCAGCCGAAACTACAGGAGCTCTGGGGCCAACGTCCTGACTTTC

clone_size: many
v_call: TRBV29-1
d_call: -
cdr3_length: 12
j_call: TRBJ1-5
cdr3_aa: CSVEDGDQPQHF
cdr3_nt: TGCAGCGTTGAGGACGGTGATCAGCCCCAGCATTTT

clone_size: many
v_call: TRBV20-1
d_call: -
cdr3_length: 14
j_call: TRBJ1-1
cdr3_aa: CSARWQGKNTEAFF
cdr3_nt: TGCAGTGCTAGATGGCAGGGAAAGAACACTGAAGCTTTCTTT

clone_size: many
v_call: TRBV5-1
d_call: TRBD2
cdr3_length: 13
j_call: TRBJ2-1
cdr3_aa: CASSRTRNNEQFF
cdr3_nt: TGCGCCAGCAGTAGGACTAGAAACAATGAGCAGTTCTTC

clone_size: many
v_call: TRBV7-9
d_call: -
cdr3_length: 17
j_call: TRBJ2-1
cdr3_aa: CASSLVVGDGRYNEQFF
cdr3_nt: TGTGCCAGCAGCTTAGTCGTCGGGGATGGCAGGTACAATGAGCAGTTCTTC

clone_size: few
v_call: TRBV7-8
d_call: -
cdr3_length: 21
j_call: TRBJ2-1
cdr3_aa: CASSLAPGQGLVAGAWNGQFF
cdr3_nt: TGTGCCAGCAGCTTAGCGCCGGGACAGGGGTTGGTAGCGGGAGCTTGGAATGGGCAGTTCTTC

clone_size: once
v_call: TRBV20-1
d_call: -
cdr3_length: 16
j_call: TRBJ1-5
cdr3_aa: CSARDPDTRAQQPQHF
cdr3_nt: TGCAGTGCTAGAGACCCAGACACCAGAGCCCAGCAGCCCCAGCATTTT

clone_size: many
v_call: TRBV12-3/TRBV12-4
d_call: -
cdr3_length: 15
j_call: TRBJ2-1
cdr3_aa: CASSFASVSNNEQFF
cdr3_nt: TGTGCCAGCAGTTTTGCTAGCGTAAGCAACAATGAGCAGTTCTTC

clone_size: many
v_call: TRBV12-3/TRBV12-4
d_call: -
cdr3_length: 14
j_call: TRBJ2-5
cdr3_aa: CASSLEQSGETQYF
cdr3_nt: TGTGCCAGCAGTTTAGAACAGTCAGGGGAGACCCAGTACTTC

clone_size: few
v_call: TRBV5-1
d_call: -
cdr3_length: 20
j_call: TRBJ2-6
cdr3_aa: CASSLGWYAPTPSGANVLTF
cdr3_nt: TGCGCCAGCAGCTTGGGCTGGTACGCACCGACCCCCTCTGGGGCCAACGTCCTGACTTTC

clone_size: many
v_call: TRBV18
d_call: -
cdr3_length: 13
j_call: TRBJ1-4
cdr3_aa: CASSSTTDEKLFF
cdr3_nt: TGTGCCAGCTCATCGACGACAGATGAAAAACTGTTTTTT

clone_size: once
v_call: TRBV5-4
d_call: TRBD2
cdr3_length: 15
j_call: TRBJ2-1
cdr3_aa: CAGSSTSGSYNEQFF
cdr3_nt: TGTGCCGGCAGCAGTACTAGCGGGAGTTATAATGAGCAGTTCTTC

clone_size: -
v_call: TRBV19
d_call: TRBD1
cdr3_length: 16
j_call: TRBJ2-1
cdr3_aa: CASSMGDRGVYDEQFF
cdr3_nt: TGTGCCAGTAGTATGGGGGACAGGGGGGTGTACGATGAGCAGTTCTTC

clone_size: many
v_call: TRBV7-3
d_call: TRBD2
cdr3_length: 17
j_call: TRBJ2-1
cdr3_aa: CASSLEGLAGSYNEQFF
cdr3_nt: TGTGCCAGCAGCTTAGAGGGGCTAGCGGGAAGCTACAATGAGCAGTTCTTC

clone_size: -
v_call: TRBV6-5
d_call: TRBD1
cdr3_length: 15
j_call: TRBJ2-2
cdr3_aa: CASSQDRGPTGELFF
cdr3_nt: TGTGCCAGCAGCCAGGACAGGGGGCCGACCGGGGAGCTGTTTTTT

clone_size: -
v_call: TRBV12-3/TRBV12-4
d_call: -
cdr3_length: 15
j_call: TRBJ2-2
cdr3_aa: CASSSQQGNTGELFF
cdr3_nt: TGTGCCAGCAGTTCTCAACAGGGGAACACCGGGGAGCTGTTTTTT

clone_size: -
v_call: TRBV5-4
d_call: -
cdr3_length: 13
j_call: TRBJ2-3
cdr3_aa: CASSVRATDTQYF
cdr3_nt: TGTGCCAGCAGCGTCCGGGCCACAGATACGCAGTATTTT

clone_size: many
v_call: TRBV6-1
d_call: -
cdr3_length: 13
j_call: TRBJ1-1
cdr3_aa: CAIPGHKYTEAFF
cdr3_nt: TGTGCCATCCCGGGACATAAGTACACTGAAGCTTTCTTT

clone_size: few
v_call: TRBV20-1
d_call: -
cdr3_length: 14
j_call: TRBJ2-7
cdr3_aa: CSASRAGGSYEQYF
cdr3_nt: TGCAGTGCTAGTAGGGCAGGGGGGTCCTACGAGCAGTACTTC

clone_size: many
v_call: TRBV9
d_call: TRBD2
cdr3_length: 14
j_call: TRBJ2-3
cdr3_aa: CASRAGVGTDTQYF
cdr3_nt: TGTGCCAGCAGGGCGGGAGTCGGCACAGATACGCAGTATTTT

clone_size: many
v_call: TRBV10-3
d_call: TRBD2
cdr3_length: 13
j_call: TRBJ2-1
cdr3_aa: CAIGGSNLEEQFF
cdr3_nt: TGTGCCATTGGCGGGAGCAACCTGGAGGAGCAGTTCTTC

clone_size: many
v_call: TRBV27
d_call: TRBD1
cdr3_length: 15
j_call: TRBJ2-3
cdr3_aa: CASSPGTGGADTQYF
cdr3_nt: TGTGCCAGCAGTCCCGGGACAGGGGGCGCAGATACGCAGTATTTT

clone_size: -
v_call: TRBV5-1
d_call: -
cdr3_length: 15
j_call: TRBJ2-3
cdr3_aa: CASSLAVSVTDARYF
cdr3_nt: TGCGCCAGCAGCTTGGCCGTCAGCGTCACAGATGCGCGGTATTTT

clone_size: many
v_call: TRBV5-4
d_call: TRBD2
cdr3_length: 17
j_call: TRBJ2-2
cdr3_aa: CASSRGLAGKNTGELFF
cdr3_nt: TGTGCCAGCAGCAGGGGACTAGCGGGAAAGAACACCGGGGAGCTGTTTTTT

clone_size: many
v_call: TRBV7-9
d_call: TRBD1
cdr3_length: 14
j_call: TRBJ2-1
cdr3_aa: CASSLVQGRGEQFF
cdr3_nt: TGTGCCAGCAGCTTAGTACAGGGGAGAGGTGAGCAGTTCTTC

clone_size: few
v_call: TRBV19
d_call: TRBD1
cdr3_length: 14
j_call: TRBJ1-5
cdr3_aa: CASTLQGVNQPQHF
cdr3_nt: TGTGCCAGTACTCTACAGGGGGTCAATCAGCCCCAGCATTTT

clone_size: -
v_call: TRBV12-3/TRBV12-4
d_call: -
cdr3_length: 13
j_call: TRBJ1-4
cdr3_aa: CASSGQGNEKLVF
cdr3_nt: TGTGCCAGCAGTGGCCAGGGGAATGAAAAACTGGTTTTT

clone_size: many
v_call: TRBV9
d_call: -
cdr3_length: 14
j_call: TRBJ2-2
cdr3_aa: CASSVAEPTGELFF
cdr3_nt: TGTGCCAGCAGCGTAGCTGAACCTACCGGGGAGCTGTTTTTT

clone_size: few
v_call: TRBV11-2
d_call: TRBD2
cdr3_length: 19
j_call: TRBJ2-1
cdr3_aa: CASSLGLWTSGRGANEQFF
cdr3_nt: TGTGCCAGCAGCTTAGGACTATGGACTAGCGGGAGGGGGGCGAATGAGCAGTTCTTC

clone_size: many
v_call: TRBV7-2
d_call: -
cdr3_length: 14
j_call: TRBJ1-1
cdr3_aa: CASSSGVAITEAFF
cdr3_nt: TGTGCCAGCAGCTCAGGGGTTGCGATCACTGAAGCTTTCTTT

clone_size: many
v_call: TRBV3-1
d_call: -
cdr3_length: 10
j_call: TRBJ2-5
cdr3_aa: CASSQETQYF
cdr3_nt: TGTGCCAGCAGCCAAGAGACCCAGTACTTC

clone_size: few
v_call: TRBV7-9
d_call: -
cdr3_length: 14
j_call: TRBJ2-1
cdr3_aa: CASSQPDSNNEQFF
cdr3_nt: TGTGCCAGTAGCCAACCCGACAGCAACAATGAGCAGTTCTTC

clone_size: many
v_call: TRBV6-1
d_call: -
cdr3_length: 14
j_call: TRBJ2-3
cdr3_aa: CASRVGASTDTQYF
cdr3_nt: TGTGCCAGCCGAGTGGGGGCGAGCACAGATACGCAGTATTTT

clone_size: -
v_call: TRBV19
d_call: -
cdr3_length: 11
j_call: TRBJ2-7
cdr3_aa: CASSFSGEQYF
cdr3_nt: TGTGCCAGTAGTTTCTCCGGCGAGCAGTACTTC

clone_size: many
v_call: TRBV20-1
d_call: -
cdr3_length: 13
j_call: TRBJ2-2
cdr3_aa: CSARYGSTGELFF
cdr3_nt: TGCAGTGCTAGATACGGTTCCACCGGGGAGCTGTTTTTT

clone_size: many
v_call: TRBV7-6
d_call: TRBD1
cdr3_length: 13
j_call: TRBJ1-1
cdr3_aa: CASSLPGQGQAFF
cdr3_nt: TGTGCCAGCAGTTTACCGGGACAGGGGCAGGCTTTCTTT

clone_size: few
v_call: TRBV4-1
d_call: TRBD2
cdr3_length: 15
j_call: TRBJ2-1
cdr3_aa: CASSQGLAGGNEQFF
cdr3_nt: TGCGCCAGCAGCCAGGGACTAGCGGGAGGTAATGAGCAGTTCTTC

clone_size: many
v_call: TRBV12-3/TRBV12-4
d_call: TRBD2
cdr3_length: 15
j_call: TRBJ2-5
cdr3_aa: CASRSTSGGKETQYF
cdr3_nt: TGTGCCAGCAGATCGACTAGCGGGGGAAAGGAGACCCAGTACTTC

clone_size: many
v_call: TRBV20-1
d_call: -
cdr3_length: 14
j_call: TRBJ1-1
cdr3_aa: CSAPQQGITTEAFF
cdr3_nt: TGCAGTGCTCCCCAACAGGGAATTACCACTGAAGCTTTCTTT

clone_size: many
v_call: TRBV7-9
d_call: -
cdr3_length: 14
j_call: TRBJ1-5
cdr3_aa: CASSLGMSIEAQHF
cdr3_nt: TGTGCCAGCAGCTTGGGAATGTCAATTGAAGCCCAGCATTTT

clone_size: many
v_call: TRBV14
d_call: TRBD1
cdr3_length: 17
j_call: TRBJ2-6
cdr3_aa: CASSSGQGAPGANVLTF
cdr3_nt: TGTGCCAGCAGCTCGGGACAGGGGGCGCCTGGGGCCAACGTCCTGACTTTC

clone_size: few
v_call: TRBV30
d_call: -
cdr3_length: 16
j_call: TRBJ1-5
cdr3_aa: CAWSQTGRGSNQPQHF
cdr3_nt: TGTGCCTGGAGTCAGACCGGTAGGGGAAGCAATCAGCCCCAGCATTTT

clone_size: many
v_call: TRBV9
d_call: TRBD1
cdr3_length: 15
j_call: TRBJ1-4
cdr3_aa: CASSVGQSTNEKLFF
cdr3_nt: TGTGCCAGCAGCGTGGGACAGTCAACTAATGAAAAACTGTTTTTT

clone_size: many
v_call: TRBV5-1
d_call: -
cdr3_length: 15
j_call: TRBJ2-7
cdr3_aa: CASSLVALGQYEQYF
cdr3_nt: TGCGCCAGCAGCTTGGTGGCACTCGGCCAATACGAGCAGTACTTC

clone_size: many
v_call: TRBV19
d_call: TRBD2
cdr3_length: 16
j_call: TRBJ2-1
cdr3_aa: CASSISAGADYNEQFF
cdr3_nt: TGTGCCAGTAGTATCTCTGCGGGAGCTGACTACAATGAGCAGTTCTTC

clone_size: -
v_call: TRBV6-5
d_call: -
cdr3_length: 13
j_call: TRBJ2-7
cdr3_aa: CASSYTVSYEQYF
cdr3_nt: TGTGCCAGCAGTTATACGGTTTCCTACGAGCAGTACTTC

clone_size: many
v_call: TRBV20-1
d_call: TRBD1
cdr3_length: 14
j_call: TRBJ2-1
cdr3_aa: CSARDVTGVEEQFF
cdr3_nt: TGCAGTGCTAGAGATGTAACAGGGGTCGAAGAGCAGTTCTTC

clone_size: many
v_call: TRBV20-1
d_call: -
cdr3_length: 15
j_call: TRBJ1-6
cdr3_aa: CSARGGSGSGSPLHF
cdr3_nt: TGCAGTGCTAGAGGGGGCTCAGGCAGTGGTTCACCCCTCCACTTT

clone_size: many
v_call: TRBV7-6
d_call: -
cdr3_length: 15
j_call: TRBJ2-2
cdr3_aa: CASSYSGDSTGELFF
cdr3_nt: TGTGCCAGCAGCTACTCGGGGGATAGTACCGGGGAGCTGTTTTTT

clone_size: many
v_call: TRBV6-6
d_call: TRBD1
cdr3_length: 14
j_call: TRBJ2-2
cdr3_aa: CASSLGQETGELFF
cdr3_nt: TGTGCCAGCAGTTTGGGACAGGAAACCGGGGAGCTGTTTTTT

clone_size: many
v_call: TRBV11-2
d_call: TRBD2
cdr3_length: 17
j_call: TRBJ2-3
cdr3_aa: CASSLSTSGRASDTQYF
cdr3_nt: TGTGCCAGCAGCCTTTCTACTAGCGGGAGGGCTTCAGATACGCAGTATTTT